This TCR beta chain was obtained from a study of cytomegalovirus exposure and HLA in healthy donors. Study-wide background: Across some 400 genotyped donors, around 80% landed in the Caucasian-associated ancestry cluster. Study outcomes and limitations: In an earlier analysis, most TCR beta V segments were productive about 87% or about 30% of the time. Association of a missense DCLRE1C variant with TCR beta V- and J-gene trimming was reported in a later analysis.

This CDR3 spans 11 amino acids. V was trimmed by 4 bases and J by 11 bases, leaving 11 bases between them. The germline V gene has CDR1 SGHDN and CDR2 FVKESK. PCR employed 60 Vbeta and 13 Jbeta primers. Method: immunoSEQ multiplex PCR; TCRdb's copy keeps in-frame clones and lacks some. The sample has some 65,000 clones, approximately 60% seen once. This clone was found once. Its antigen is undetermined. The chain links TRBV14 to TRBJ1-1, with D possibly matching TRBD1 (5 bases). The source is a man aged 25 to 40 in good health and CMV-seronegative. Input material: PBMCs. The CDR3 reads CASSRSGWAFF. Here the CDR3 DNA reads TGTGCCAGCAGCCGGTCAGGGTGGGCTTTCTTT.